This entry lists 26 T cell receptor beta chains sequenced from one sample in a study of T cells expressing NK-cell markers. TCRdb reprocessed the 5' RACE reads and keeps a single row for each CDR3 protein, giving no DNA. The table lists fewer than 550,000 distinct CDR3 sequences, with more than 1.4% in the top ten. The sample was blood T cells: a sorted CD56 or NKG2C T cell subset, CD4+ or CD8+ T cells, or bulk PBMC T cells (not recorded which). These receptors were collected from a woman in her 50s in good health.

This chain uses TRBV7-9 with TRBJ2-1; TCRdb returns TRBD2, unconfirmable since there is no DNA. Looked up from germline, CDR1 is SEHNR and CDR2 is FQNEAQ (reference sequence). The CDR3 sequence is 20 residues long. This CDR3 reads CASSPGLAGGSSGSYNEQFF.

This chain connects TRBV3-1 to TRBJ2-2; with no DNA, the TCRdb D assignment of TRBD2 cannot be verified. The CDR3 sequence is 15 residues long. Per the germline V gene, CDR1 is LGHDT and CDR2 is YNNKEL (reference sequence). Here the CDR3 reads CASSPPSRASGELFF.

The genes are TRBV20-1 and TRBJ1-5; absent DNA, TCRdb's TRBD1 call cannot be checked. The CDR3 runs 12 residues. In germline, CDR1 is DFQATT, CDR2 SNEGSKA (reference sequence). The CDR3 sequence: CSASSGAQPQHF.

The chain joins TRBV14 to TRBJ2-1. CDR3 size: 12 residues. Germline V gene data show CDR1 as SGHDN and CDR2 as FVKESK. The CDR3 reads CASSQDTYEQFF. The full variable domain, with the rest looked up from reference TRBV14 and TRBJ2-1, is EAGVTQFPSHSVIEKGQTVTLRCDPISGHDNLYWYRRVMGKEIKFLLHFVKESKQDESGMPNNRFLAERTGGTYSTLKVQPAELEDSGVYFCASSQDTYEQFFGPGTRLTVL.

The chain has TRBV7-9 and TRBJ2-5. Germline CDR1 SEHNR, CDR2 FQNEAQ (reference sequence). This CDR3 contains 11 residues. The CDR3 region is CASSWQETQYF. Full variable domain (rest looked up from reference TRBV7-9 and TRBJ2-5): DTGVSQNPRHKITKRGQNVTFRCDPISEHNRLYWYRQTLGQGPEFLTYFQNEAQLEKSRLLSDRFSAERPKGSFSTLEIQRTEQGDSAMYLCASSWQETQYFGPGTRLLVL.

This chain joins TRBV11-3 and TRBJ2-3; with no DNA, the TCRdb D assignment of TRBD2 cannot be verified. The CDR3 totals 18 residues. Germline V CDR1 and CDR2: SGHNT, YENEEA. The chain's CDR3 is CASSSGLAGGRTTDTQYF.

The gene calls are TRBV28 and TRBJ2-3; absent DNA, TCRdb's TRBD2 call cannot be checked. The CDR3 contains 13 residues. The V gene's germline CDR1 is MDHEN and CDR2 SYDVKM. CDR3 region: CASMRGVVDTQYF.

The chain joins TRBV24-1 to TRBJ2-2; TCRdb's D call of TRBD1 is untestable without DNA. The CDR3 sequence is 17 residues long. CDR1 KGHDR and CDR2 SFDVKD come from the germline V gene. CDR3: CATSDFRDRGRPGELFF.

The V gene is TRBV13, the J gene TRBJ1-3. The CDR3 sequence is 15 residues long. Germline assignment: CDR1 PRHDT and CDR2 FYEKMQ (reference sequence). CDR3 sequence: CASSFRTSQGNTIYF.

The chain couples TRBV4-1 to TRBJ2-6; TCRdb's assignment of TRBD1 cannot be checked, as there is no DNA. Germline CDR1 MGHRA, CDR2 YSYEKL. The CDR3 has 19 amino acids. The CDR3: CASRQAEVRGGGGANVLTF.

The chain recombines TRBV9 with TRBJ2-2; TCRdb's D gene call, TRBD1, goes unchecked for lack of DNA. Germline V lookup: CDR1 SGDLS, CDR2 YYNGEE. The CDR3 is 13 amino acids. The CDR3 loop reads CASSATGTGELFF.

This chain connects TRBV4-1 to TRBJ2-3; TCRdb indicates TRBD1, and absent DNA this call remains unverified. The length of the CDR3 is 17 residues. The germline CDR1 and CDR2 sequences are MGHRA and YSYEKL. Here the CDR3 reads CASSQEVRGRSTDTQYF.

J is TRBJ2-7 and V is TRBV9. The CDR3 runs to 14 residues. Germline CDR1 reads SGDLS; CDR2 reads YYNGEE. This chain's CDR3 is CASSVVAGSYEQYF.

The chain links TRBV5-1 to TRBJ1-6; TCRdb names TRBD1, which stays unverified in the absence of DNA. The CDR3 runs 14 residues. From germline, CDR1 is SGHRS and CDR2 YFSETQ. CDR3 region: CASSFGTADGPLHF.

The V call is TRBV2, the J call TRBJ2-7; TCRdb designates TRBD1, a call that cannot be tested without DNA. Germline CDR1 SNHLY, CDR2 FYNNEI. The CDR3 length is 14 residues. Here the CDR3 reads CASRTPGQNYEQYF.

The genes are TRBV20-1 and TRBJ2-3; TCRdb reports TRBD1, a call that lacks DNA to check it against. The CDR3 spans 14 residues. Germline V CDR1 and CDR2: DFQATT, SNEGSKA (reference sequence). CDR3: CSAVQGSDTDTQYF.

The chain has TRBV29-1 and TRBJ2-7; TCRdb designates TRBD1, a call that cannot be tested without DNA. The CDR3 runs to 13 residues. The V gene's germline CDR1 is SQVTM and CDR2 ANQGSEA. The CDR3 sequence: CSVRGRAEYEQYF.

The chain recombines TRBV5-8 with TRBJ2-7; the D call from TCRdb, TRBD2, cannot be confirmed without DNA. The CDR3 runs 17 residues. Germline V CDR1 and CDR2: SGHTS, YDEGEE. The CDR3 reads CASSSPWGRPNFYEQYF.

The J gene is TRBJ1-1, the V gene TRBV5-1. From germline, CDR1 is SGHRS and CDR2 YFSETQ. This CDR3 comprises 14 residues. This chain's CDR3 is CASSLGTVNTEAFF.

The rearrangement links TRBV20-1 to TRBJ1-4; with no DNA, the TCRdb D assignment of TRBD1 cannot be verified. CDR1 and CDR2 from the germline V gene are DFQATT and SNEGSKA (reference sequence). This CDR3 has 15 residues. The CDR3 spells CSARVPGQGDRKLFF.

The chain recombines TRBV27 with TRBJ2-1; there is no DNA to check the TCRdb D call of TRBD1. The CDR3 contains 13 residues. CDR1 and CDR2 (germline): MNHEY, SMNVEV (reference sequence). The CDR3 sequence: CATPPGEPDEQFF.

This chain's CDR3 is CSARVAGGAGVQYF. The rearrangement links TRBV20-1 to TRBJ2-7; TCRdb proposes TRBD2, but this gene call is untestable without DNA. This CDR3 comprises 14 residues. Germline CDR1 DFQATT, CDR2 SNEGSKA (reference sequence).

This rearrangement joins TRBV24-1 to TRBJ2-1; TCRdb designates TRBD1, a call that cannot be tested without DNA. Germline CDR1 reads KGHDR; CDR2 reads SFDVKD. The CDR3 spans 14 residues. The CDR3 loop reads CATGAIGAGNEQFF.

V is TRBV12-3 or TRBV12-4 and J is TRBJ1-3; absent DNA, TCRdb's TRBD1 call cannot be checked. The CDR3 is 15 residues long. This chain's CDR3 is CASSPDRVGGNTIYF.

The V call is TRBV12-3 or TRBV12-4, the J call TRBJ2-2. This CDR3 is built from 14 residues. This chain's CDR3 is CASSLVQDTGELFF.

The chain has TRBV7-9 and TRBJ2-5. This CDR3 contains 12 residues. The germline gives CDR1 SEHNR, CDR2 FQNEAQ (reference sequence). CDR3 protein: CASRKIRETQYF. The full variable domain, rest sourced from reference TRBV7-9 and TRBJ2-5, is DTGVSQNPRHKITKRGQNVTFRCDPISEHNRLYWYRQTLGQGPEFLTYFQNEAQLEKSRLLSDRFSAERPKGSFSTLEIQRTEQGDSAMYLCASRKIRETQYFGPGTRLLVL.